Below are 19 T cell receptor beta chains sequenced from a single sample in a study of cytomegalovirus exposure and HLA in healthy donors. The PCR contained 60 Vbeta and 13 Jbeta primers. This table comes from immunoSEQ multiplex PCR, and its TCRdb copy is limited to in-frame clones, with some not included. The sample yields approximately 210,000 clones, approximately 85% seen once. The sequenced sample consisted of PBMCs. The receptors come from a girl aged 5-17 years in good health and CMV-seropositive.

The chain recombines TRBV5-6 with TRBJ1-2, with 9 bases aligning to TRBD1. Per the germline V gene, CDR1 is SGHDT and CDR2 is YYEEEE. The J segment lost 2 bases and the V segment lost 1 base, leaving 3 bases of the junction unmatched. This CDR3 is 15 amino acids long. The CDR3 nucleotides read TGTGCCAGCAGCTTGCCTGGGACAGGGAACTATGGCTACACCTTC. Amino acid sequence: CASSLPGTGNYGYTF.

This chain joins TRBV5-6 and TRBJ1-5; the D gene is possibly TRBD1 (5 bases). V lost 4 bases to trimming and J lost 2 bases, with 7 bases between them. Germline V gives CDR1 SGHDT, CDR2 YYEEEE. The CDR3 covers 13 residues. CDR3 DNA sequence: TGTGCCAGCAGCCTGACAGGCAATCAGCCCCAGCATTTT. Translating gives CASSLTGNQPQHF.

This chain connects TRBV10-3 to TRBJ1-2, with 8 bases lining up with TRBD1. The CDR3 runs 16 residues. V lost 2 bases and J lost 0; bases outside the gene matches: 5. Germline assignment: CDR1 ENHRY and CDR2 SYGVKD. The chain's CDR3 is CAISEPRTGPNYGYTF. The CDR3 nucleotides read TGTGCCATCAGTGAGCCGAGGACAGGGCCTAACTATGGCTACACCTTC.

V gene TRBV18 combines with J gene TRBJ1-6; TRBD1 might be the D (6 bases). The CDR3 loop spans 14 amino acids. In germline, CDR1 is KGHSH, CDR2 LQKENI. V was clipped by 3 bases and J by 7 bases, with 10 bases between them. CDR3 nucleotide sequence: TGTGCCAGCTCACCTAACAGGGACAATTCACCCCTCCACTTT. This gives the protein CASSPNRDNSPLHF.

The chain recombines TRBV19 with TRBJ1-5, with 7 nucleotides matching TRBD1. In germline, CDR1 is LNHDA, CDR2 SQIVND (reference sequence). CDR3 length equals 16 residues. The trim removed 7 bases at V and 0 bases at J, leaving 9 bases unmatched. For the CDR3, the DNA is TGTGCCAGTATGGATCCGAGACAGGGTAGCAATCAGCCCCAGCATTTT. Translated: CASMDPRQGSNQPQHF.

The chain recombines TRBV5-4 with TRBJ1-6; the D is unclear. CDR3 length: 17 amino acids. From germline, CDR1 is SGHNT and CDR2 YYREEE (reference sequence). V lost 0 bases to trimming and J lost 0 bases, with 10 bases between them. CDR3 sequence (DNA): TGTGCCAGCAGCTTGGGGACGGGGAGCTCCTATAATTCACCCCTCCACTTT. It codes for CASSLGTGSSYNSPLHF. The whole variable domain, filled in from reference TRBV5-4 and TRBJ1-6, reads ETGVTQSPTHLIKTRGQQVTLRCSSQSGHNTVSWYQQALGQGPQFIFQYYREEENGRGNFPPRFSGLQFPNYSSELNVNALELDDSALYLCASSLGTGSSYNSPLHFGNGTRLTVT.

The chain couples TRBV5-1 to TRBJ2-7, with TRBD1 matching over 8 bases. Trimming at V came to 4 bases and at J to 3 bases, leaving 12 bases not matched to a gene. Looked up from germline, CDR1 is SGHRS and CDR2 is YFSETQ. This CDR3 region has 16 residues. This CDR3 is CASSLDRGMRHYEQYF. The DNA of the CDR3 is TGCGCCAGCAGCCTTGACAGGGGAATGCGACACTACGAGCAGTACTTC.

This clone appeared once. The V gene is TRBV10-3, the J gene TRBJ1-2; tentatively, D is TRBD1 (6 bases). Trimming removed 3 bases at V and 6 bases at J, with 14 bases between. This CDR3 is 14 amino acids long. CDR1 ENHRY and CDR2 SYGVKD come from the germline V gene. The chain's CDR3 is CAISDGRGRHGYTF. In nucleotides, the CDR3 is TGTGCCATCAGTGACGGCAGGGGAAGGCATGGCTACACCTTC.

The rearrangement links TRBV7-8 to TRBJ2-1; 8 bases match TRBD2. The CDR3 extends over 13 amino acids. CDR1 is SGHVS and CDR2 is FQNEAQ in the germline V gene. V lost 5 bases to trimming and J lost 6 bases; unmatched junction nucleotides: 3. The chain's CDR3 is CASSQGLGNEQFF. CDR3 sequence (DNA): TGTGCCAGCAGCCAGGGACTAGGCAATGAGCAGTTCTTC.

This clone has a single count. The chain has TRBV6-5 and TRBJ1-6; perhaps TRBD1 as D (5 bases). The germline CDR1 and CDR2 sequences are MNHEY and SVGAGI. CDR3 size: 15 residues. V lost 2 bases and J 6 bases, leaving 11 bases between the germline ends. Here the CDR3 DNA reads TGTGCCAGCAGTTACGTGCAGGGTGGTAATTCACCCCTCCACTTT. Translating gives CASSYVQGGNSPLHF.

This clone has a handful of counts. This chain uses TRBV4-1 with TRBJ1-1, with 8 bases that match TRBD1. The junction had 6 bases not matched to a gene; V was cut back by 0 bases and J by 0 bases. The CDR3 is 17 residues long. Germline V gives CDR1 MGHRA, CDR2 YSYEKL. In DNA form, the CDR3 reads TGCGCCAGCAGCCAAGATAGGACAGGGCTAATGAACACTGAAGCTTTCTTT. It translates to CASSQDRTGLMNTEAFF.

V and J are TRBV10-1 and TRBJ2-3; 7 nucleotides line up with TRBD2. The CDR3 is 15 amino acids. The V gene end was trimmed by 4 bases and the J gene end by 8 bases; junction bases not matched to a gene: 12. The germline CDR1 and CDR2 sequences are WNHNN and SYGVQD (reference sequence). CDR3 coding DNA: TGCGCCAGCAGTGGAAAAAGCGGGGTGATGGGTACGCAGTATTTT. Protein product: CASSGKSGVMGTQYF.

The V gene is TRBV4-3, the J gene TRBJ2-3; 8 positions agree with TRBD2. The V segment lost 1 base and the J segment 4 bases; nucleotides outside the gene matches: 16. This CDR3 has 19 amino acids. Germline V CDR1 and CDR2: LGHNA, YSLEER. CDR3 sequence (DNA): TGCGCCAGCAGCCAAGCCCGGGTCTCAGCGGGGGCTGAGTCAGATACGCAGTATTTT. Its translation is CASSQARVSAGAESDTQYF.

This sequence joins TRBV14 and TRBJ2-5; possibly TRBD2 for D (5 bases). The ends were cut back, 0 bases at V and 7 bases at J, with 9 bases in the middle. CDR1 SGHDN and CDR2 FVKESK come from the germline V gene. This CDR3 has 13 residues. The CDR3 DNA follows: TGTGCCAGCAGCCAAGATTTAGCGACGACCCAGTACTTC. Translation: CASSQDLATTQYF.

The chain has TRBV2 and TRBJ1-2; tentative D call: TRBD1 (6 bases). The germline V gene encodes CDR1 SNHLY and CDR2 FYNNEI. This CDR3 contains 15 residues. Trimming left V 5 bases short and J 4 bases short, with 17 bases between. The CDR3 reads CASSFNRDTSYGYTF. CDR3 DNA sequence: TGTGCCAGCAGTTTTAACCGGGACACGAGCTATGGCTACACCTTC.

This sequence joins TRBV6-1 and TRBJ2-4, with TRBD2 as a possible D gene (6 bases). V was clipped by 1 base and J by 0 bases, with 10 bases between them. CDR1 is MNHNS and CDR2 is SASEGT in the germline V gene. CDR3 size: 16 residues. The CDR3 sequence is CASSEGRVLAKNIQYF. The CDR3 nucleotides read TGTGCCAGCAGTGAAGGGAGGGTACTAGCCAAAAACATTCAGTACTTC.

This clone was observed a few times. The chain recombines TRBV27 with TRBJ2-5, with D possibly being TRBD2 (5 bases). The J call may be mistaken, given a closer DNA end match to TRBJ2-7. Per germline, CDR1 MNHEY and CDR2 SMNVEV (reference sequence). The CDR3 spans 14 residues. In DNA, the CDR3 is TGTGCCAGCAGTTTATCCTCCGAAGGGAGCGAGCAGTACTTC. As protein: CASSLSSEGSEQYF.

The rearrangement joins TRBV29-1 to TRBJ1-3; D is possibly TRBD1 (5 bases). Germline V gene sequence: CDR1 SQVTM, CDR2 ANQGSEA. Trimming took off 7 bases at V and 4 bases at J, with 14 bases between the two ends. This CDR3 is 13 amino acids long. The CDR3 here is CSADWGLGNTIYF. CDR3 bases: TGCAGCGCCGACTGGGGCCTCGGAAACACCATATATTTT.

The chain has TRBV6-5 and TRBJ2-5; D perhaps matches TRBD1 (5 bases). Trimming removed 4 bases at V and 2 bases at J, with 14 bases between. This CDR3 spans 15 amino acids. CDR1 MNHEY and CDR2 SVGAGI come from the germline V gene. The CDR3 bases are TGTGCCAGCAGTTCGGCAATCGACAGACAAGAGACCCAGTACTTC. As protein: CASSSAIDRQETQYF.